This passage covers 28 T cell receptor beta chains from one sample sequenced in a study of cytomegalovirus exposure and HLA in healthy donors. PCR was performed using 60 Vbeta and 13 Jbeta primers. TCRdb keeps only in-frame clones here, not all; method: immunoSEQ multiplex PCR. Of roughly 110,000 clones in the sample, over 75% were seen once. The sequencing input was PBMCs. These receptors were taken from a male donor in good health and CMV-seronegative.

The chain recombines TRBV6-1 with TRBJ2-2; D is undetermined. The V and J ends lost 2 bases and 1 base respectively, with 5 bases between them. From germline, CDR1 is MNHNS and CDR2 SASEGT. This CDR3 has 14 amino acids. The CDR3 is CASSERRNTGELFF. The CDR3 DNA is TGTGCCAGCAGTGAACGCAGGAACACCGGGGAGCTGTTTTTT.

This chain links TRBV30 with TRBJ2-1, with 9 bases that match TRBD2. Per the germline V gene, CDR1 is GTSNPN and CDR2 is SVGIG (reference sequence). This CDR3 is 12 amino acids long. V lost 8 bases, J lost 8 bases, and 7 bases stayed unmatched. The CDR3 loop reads CAISGSGDEQFF. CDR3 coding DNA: TGTGCCATTAGCGGGAGTGGTGATGAGCAGTTCTTC.

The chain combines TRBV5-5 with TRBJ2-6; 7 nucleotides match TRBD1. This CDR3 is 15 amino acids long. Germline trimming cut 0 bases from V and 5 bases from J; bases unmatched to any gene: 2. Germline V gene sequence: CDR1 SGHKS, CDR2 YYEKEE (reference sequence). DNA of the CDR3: TGTGCCAGCAGCTTGGATAGGGGGCGGGCCAACGTCCTGACTTTC. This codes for CASSLDRGRANVLTF.

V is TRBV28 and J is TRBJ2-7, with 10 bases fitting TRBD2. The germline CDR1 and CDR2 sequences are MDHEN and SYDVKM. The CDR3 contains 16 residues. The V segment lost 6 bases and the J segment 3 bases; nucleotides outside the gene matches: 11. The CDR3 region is CASSPELAGIFYEQYF. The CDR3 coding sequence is TGTGCCAGCAGCCCCGAACTAGCGGGGATTTTCTACGAGCAGTACTTC.

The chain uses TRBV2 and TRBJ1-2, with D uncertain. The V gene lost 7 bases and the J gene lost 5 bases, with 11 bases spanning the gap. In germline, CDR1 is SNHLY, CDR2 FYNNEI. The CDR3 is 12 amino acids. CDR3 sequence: CASNGMGYGYTF. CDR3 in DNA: TGTGCCAGCAACGGGATGGGATATGGCTACACCTTC.

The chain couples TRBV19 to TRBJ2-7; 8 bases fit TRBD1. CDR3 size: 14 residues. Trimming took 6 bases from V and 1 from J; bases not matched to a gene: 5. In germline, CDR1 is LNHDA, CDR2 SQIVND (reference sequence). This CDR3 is CASSPRTGSYEQYF. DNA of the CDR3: TGTGCCAGTAGCCCTAGGACAGGGTCCTACGAGCAGTACTTC.

The CDR3 bases are TGTGCCAGCAGTCACGGGACAGGGTGGTCGGGGGGTGAGCAGTTCTTC. Translated: CASSHGTGWSGGEQFF. This chain connects TRBV6-4 to TRBJ2-1, with 9 bases matching TRBD1. V was pared by 5 bases and J by 9 bases, with 14 bases of the junction left unmatched. Germline CDR1 and CDR2: MRHNA and SNTAGT. The CDR3 runs 16 residues.

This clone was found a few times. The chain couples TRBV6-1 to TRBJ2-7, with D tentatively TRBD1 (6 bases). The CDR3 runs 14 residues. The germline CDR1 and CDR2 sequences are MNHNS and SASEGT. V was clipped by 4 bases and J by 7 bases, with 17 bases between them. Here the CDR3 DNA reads TGTGCCAGCAGTGGGAATCGACAGGTTAGGGAGCAGTACTTC. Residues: CASSGNRQVREQYF.

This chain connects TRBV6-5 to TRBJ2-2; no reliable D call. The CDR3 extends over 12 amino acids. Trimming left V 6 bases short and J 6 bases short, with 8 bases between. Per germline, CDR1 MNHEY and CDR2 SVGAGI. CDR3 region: CASREKPGELFF. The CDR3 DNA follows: TGTGCCAGCAGAGAGAAGCCCGGGGAGCTGTTTTTT.

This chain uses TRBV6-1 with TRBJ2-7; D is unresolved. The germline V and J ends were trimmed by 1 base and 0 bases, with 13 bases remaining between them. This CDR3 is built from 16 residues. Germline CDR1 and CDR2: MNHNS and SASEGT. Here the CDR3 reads CASSEGRPGSSYEQYF. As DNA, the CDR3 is TGTGCCAGCAGTGAAGGTAGGCCAGGTTCCTCCTACGAGCAGTACTTC.

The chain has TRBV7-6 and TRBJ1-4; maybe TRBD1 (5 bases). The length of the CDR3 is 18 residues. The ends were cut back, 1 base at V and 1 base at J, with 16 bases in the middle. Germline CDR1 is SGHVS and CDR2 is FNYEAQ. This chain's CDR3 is CASSLDRRPPLTNEKLFF. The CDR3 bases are TGTGCCAGCAGCTTAGACAGGCGCCCTCCCTTAACTAATGAAAAACTGTTTTTT.

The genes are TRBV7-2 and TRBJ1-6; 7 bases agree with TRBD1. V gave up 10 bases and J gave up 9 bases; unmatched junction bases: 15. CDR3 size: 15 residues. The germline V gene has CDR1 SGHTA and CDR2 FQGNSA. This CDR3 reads CATTPIRTGSSPLHF. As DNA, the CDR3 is TGTGCCACCACTCCCATCAGGACAGGCAGTTCACCCCTCCACTTT.

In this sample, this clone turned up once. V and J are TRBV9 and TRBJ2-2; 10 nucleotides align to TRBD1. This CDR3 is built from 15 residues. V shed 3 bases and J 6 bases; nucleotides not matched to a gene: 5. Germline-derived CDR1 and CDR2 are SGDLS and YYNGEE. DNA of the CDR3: TGTGCCAGCAGCGGACAGGGGGCTTATGCCGGGGAGCTGTTTTTT. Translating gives CASSGQGAYAGELFF.

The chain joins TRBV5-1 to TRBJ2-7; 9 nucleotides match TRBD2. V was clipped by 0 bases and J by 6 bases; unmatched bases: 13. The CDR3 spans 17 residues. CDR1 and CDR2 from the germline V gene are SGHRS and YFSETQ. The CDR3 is CASSLGSGSRMPSEQYF. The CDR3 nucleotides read TGCGCCAGCAGCTTGGGTAGCGGGAGCAGGATGCCCTCCGAGCAGTACTTC.

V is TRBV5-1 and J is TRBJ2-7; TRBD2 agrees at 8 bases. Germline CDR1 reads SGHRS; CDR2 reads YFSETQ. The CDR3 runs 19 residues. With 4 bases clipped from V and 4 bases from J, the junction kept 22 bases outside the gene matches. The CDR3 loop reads CASSRQLAGGGGGSYEQYF. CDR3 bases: TGCGCCAGCAGCCGACAGCTAGCGGGCGGAGGAGGGGGGAGTTACGAGCAGTACTTC.

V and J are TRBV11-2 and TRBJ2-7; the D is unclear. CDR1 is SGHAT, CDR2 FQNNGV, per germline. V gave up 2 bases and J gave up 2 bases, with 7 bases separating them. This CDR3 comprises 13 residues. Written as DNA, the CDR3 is TGTGCCAGCAGCTTAACACCAGCCTACGAGCAGTACTTC. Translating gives CASSLTPAYEQYF.

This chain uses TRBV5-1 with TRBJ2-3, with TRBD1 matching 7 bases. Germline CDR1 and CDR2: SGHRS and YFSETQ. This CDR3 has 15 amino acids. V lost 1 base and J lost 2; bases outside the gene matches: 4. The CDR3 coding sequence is TGCGCCAGCAGCTTGACGACAGGGAACACAGATACGCAGTATTTT. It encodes CASSLTTGNTDTQYF.

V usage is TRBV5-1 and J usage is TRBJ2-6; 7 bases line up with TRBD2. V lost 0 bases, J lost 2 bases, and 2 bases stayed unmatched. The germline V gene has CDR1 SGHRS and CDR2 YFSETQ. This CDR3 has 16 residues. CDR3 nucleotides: TGCGCCAGCAGCTTGGGCGGGGGAGCTGGGGCCAACGTCCTGACTTTC. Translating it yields CASSLGGGAGANVLTF.

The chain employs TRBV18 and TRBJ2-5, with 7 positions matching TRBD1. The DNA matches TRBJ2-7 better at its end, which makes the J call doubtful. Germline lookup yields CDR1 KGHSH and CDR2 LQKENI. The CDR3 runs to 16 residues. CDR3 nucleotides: TGTGCCAGCTCACAGGGGGCCGAACGAGGGAGCTACGAGCAGTACTTC. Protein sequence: CASSQGAERGSYEQYF.

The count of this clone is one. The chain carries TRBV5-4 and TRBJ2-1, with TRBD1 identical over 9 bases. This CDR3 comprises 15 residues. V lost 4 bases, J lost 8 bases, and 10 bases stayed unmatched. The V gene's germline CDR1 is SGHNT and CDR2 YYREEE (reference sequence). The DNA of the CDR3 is TGTGCCAGCAGCATCGGACAGGGGATCGTGGATGAGCAGTTCTTC. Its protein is CASSIGQGIVDEQFF.

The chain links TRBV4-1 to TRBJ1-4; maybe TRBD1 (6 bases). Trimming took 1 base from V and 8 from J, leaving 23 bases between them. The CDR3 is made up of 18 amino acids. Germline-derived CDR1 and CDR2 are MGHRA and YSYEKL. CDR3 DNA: TGCGCCAGCAGCCAAGGATGGACAGCTGATTCAGTGGGCGAAAAACTGTTTTTT. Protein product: CASSQGWTADSVGEKLFF.

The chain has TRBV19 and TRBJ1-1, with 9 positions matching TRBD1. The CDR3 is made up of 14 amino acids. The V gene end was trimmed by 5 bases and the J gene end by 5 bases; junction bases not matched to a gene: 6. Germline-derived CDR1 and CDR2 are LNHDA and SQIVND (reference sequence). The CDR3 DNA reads TGTGCCAGTAGTGATACAGGGGGCTGGACTGAAGCTTTCTTT. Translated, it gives CASSDTGGWTEAFF.

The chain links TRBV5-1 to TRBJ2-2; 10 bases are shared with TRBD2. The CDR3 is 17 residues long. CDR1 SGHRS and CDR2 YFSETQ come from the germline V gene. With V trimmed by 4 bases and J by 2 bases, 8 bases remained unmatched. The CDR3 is CASSRWSGRVNTGELFF. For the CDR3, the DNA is TGCGCCAGCAGCCGATGGAGCGGGAGGGTAAACACCGGGGAGCTGTTTTTT. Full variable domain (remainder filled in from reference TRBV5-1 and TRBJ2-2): KAGVTQTPRYLIKTRGQQVTLSCSPISGHRSVSWYQQTPGQGLQFLFEYFSETQRNKGNFPGRFSGRQFSNSRSEMNVSTLELGDSALYLCASSRWSGRVNTGELFFGEGSRLTVL.

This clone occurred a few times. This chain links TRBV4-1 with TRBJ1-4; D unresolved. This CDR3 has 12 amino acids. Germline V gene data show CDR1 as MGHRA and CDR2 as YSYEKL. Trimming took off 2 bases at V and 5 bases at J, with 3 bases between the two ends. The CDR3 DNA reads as TGCGCCAGCAGCCAAATAAATGAAAAACTGTTTTTT. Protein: CASSQINEKLFF.

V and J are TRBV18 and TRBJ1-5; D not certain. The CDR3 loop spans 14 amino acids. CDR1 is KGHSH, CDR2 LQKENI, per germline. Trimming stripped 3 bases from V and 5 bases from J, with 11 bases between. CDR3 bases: TGTGCCAGCTCACCCCCAGGTCCGTATCAGCCCCAGCATTTT. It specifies CASSPPGPYQPQHF.

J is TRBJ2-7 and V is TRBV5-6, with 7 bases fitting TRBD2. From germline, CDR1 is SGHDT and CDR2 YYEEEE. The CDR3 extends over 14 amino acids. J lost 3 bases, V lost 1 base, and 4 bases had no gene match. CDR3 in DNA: TGTGCCAGCAGCTTGAGCGGGACCCTCTACGAGCAGTACTTC. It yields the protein CASSLSGTLYEQYF. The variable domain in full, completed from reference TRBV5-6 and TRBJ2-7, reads DAGVTQSPTHLIKTRGQQVTLRCSPKSGHDTVSWYQQALGQGPQFIFQYYEEEERQRGNFPDRFSGHQFPNYSSELNVNALLLGDSALYLCASSLSGTLYEQYFGPGTRLTVT.

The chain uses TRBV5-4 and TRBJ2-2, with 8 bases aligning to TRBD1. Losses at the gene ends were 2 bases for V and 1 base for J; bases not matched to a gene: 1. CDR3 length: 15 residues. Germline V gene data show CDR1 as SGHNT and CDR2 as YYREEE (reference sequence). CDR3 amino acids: CASSLQGGNTGELFF. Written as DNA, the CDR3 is TGTGCCAGCAGCTTACAGGGGGGGAACACCGGGGAGCTGTTTTTT.

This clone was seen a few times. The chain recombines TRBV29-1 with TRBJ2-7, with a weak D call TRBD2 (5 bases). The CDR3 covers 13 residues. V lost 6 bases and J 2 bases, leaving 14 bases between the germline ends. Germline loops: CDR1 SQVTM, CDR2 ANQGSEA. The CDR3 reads CSVETKVAYEQYF. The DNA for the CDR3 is TGCAGCGTAGAGACTAAGGTGGCCTACGAGCAGTACTTC.